One sample yielded the 25 T cell receptor beta chains listed below, sequenced in a study of T cells in localized non-small cell lung cancer (dated by TCRdb to the early 2020s). The method behind the library was the immunoSEQ multiplex PCR assay. This is the immuneACCESS table as TCRdb keeps it, with only in-frame sequences that have V and J called. A part of the clones is gone; compared with another copy, unresolved V genes explain less than half, and the rest is unexplained. This sample has about 45,000 clones in its table, and about 86% of those were observed once. Approximately 17% of the sample lies in the top ten. The material sequenced was peripheral blood mononuclear cells, taken before any cancer treatment. These receptors were obtained from a man aged 40 to 75 with stage III lung adenocarcinoma.

V gene TRBV30 combines with J gene TRBJ1-1; no clear D gene. In germline, CDR1 is GTSNPN, CDR2 SVGIG (reference sequence). V lost 5 bases and J lost 7, with 11 bases in between. The CDR3 runs to 11 residues. The CDR3 DNA is TGTGCCTGGGCCAGATCGGTTGAAGCTTTCTTT. Amino acids: CAWARSVEAFF.

The chain links TRBV11-3 to TRBJ2-1, with 9 nucleotides matching TRBD1. Trimming at V came to 1 base and at J to 4 bases, leaving 2 bases not matched to a gene. The germline V gene encodes CDR1 SGHNT and CDR2 YENEEA. This CDR3 spans 15 amino acids. This CDR3 reads CASSLGGTGYNEQFF. In DNA, the CDR3 is TGTGCCAGCAGCTTAGGAGGGACAGGGTACAATGAGCAGTTCTTC.

A single count supports this clone. V gene TRBV6-6 combines with J gene TRBJ2-1, with D maybe TRBD2 (5 bases). Per the germline V gene, CDR1 is MNHNY and CDR2 is SVGAGI (reference sequence). The CDR3 is made up of 11 amino acids. Trimming took 10 bases from V and 9 from J, leaving 13 bases between them. DNA of the CDR3: TGTGCCACCGATTGGGCGGGTGAGCAGTTCTTC. Protein: CATDWAGEQFF.

The rearrangement joins TRBV19 to TRBJ1-5, with D unresolved. Germline V gives CDR1 LNHDA, CDR2 SQIVND (reference sequence). There are 14 residues in the CDR3. The V and J ends lost 6 bases and 0 bases respectively, with 9 bases between them. CDR3 sequence (DNA): TGTGCCAGTAGCTTTTCGGATAGCAATCAGCCCCAGCATTTT. Translated, it gives CASSFSDSNQPQHF. Full variable domain (rest looked up from reference TRBV19 and TRBJ1-5): DGGITQSPKYLFRKEGQNVTLSCEQNLNHDAMYWYRQDPGQGLRLIYYSQIVNDFQKGDIAEGYSVSREKKESFPLTVTSAQKNPTAFYLCASSFSDSNQPQHFGDGTRLSIL.

The chain uses TRBV9 and TRBJ2-4, with D uncertain. The CDR3 totals 17 residues. The V gene lost 0 bases and the J gene lost 0 bases, with 13 bases spanning the gap. The germline gives CDR1 SGDLS, CDR2 YYNGEE. The CDR3: CASSVEASTLAKNIQYF. The CDR3 region has the DNA TGTGCCAGCAGCGTAGAAGCCAGCACTCTAGCCAAAAACATTCAGTACTTC. The full variable domain, rest sourced from reference TRBV9 and TRBJ2-4, is DSGVTQTPKHLITATGQRVTLRCSPRSGDLSVYWYQQSLDQGLQFLIQYYNGEERAKGNILERFSAQQFPDLHSELNLSSLELGDSALYFCASSVEASTLAKNIQYFGAGTRLSVL.

The rearrangement uses TRBV4-2 and TRBJ2-2; 8 nucleotides align to TRBD1. Germline CDR1 reads LGHNA; CDR2 reads YNFKEQ. The CDR3 is 16 residues long. J lost 3 bases, V lost 1 base, and 4 bases had no gene match. The CDR3: CASSQAETGDTGELFF. The CDR3 coding sequence is TGTGCCAGCAGCCAAGCTGAGACAGGGGACACCGGGGAGCTGTTTTTT.

V usage is TRBV6-5 and J usage is TRBJ2-7; D perhaps matches TRBD1 (6 bases). Germline V gives CDR1 MNHEY, CDR2 SVGAGI. This CDR3 comprises 14 residues. The V gene lost 0 bases and the J gene lost 1 base, with 7 bases spanning the gap. The CDR3 bases are TGTGCCAGCAGTTACTCTCAGGGGTCCTACGAGCAGTACTTC. This sequence encodes CASSYSQGSYEQYF.

This clone was counted a few times. Here the CDR3 reads CASSRGQGDTEAFF. The CDR3 DNA reads as TGTGCCAGCAGTAGGGGACAGGGAGACACTGAAGCTTTCTTT. The chain recombines TRBV6-4 with TRBJ1-1; 9 nucleotides match TRBD1. V trimming: 5 bases; J trimming: 3 bases; junction bases outside the gene matches: 4. The CDR3 has 14 residues. Germline CDR1 reads MRHNA; CDR2 reads SNTAGT.

The chain recombines TRBV21-1 with TRBJ1-1. TRBV21-1 is listed as a pseudogene. CDR3 length: 15 residues. The CDR3 region has the DNA TGTGCCAGCAGCAAGAGGGCCCGGGGGAGAACTGAAGCTTTCTTT. Its translation: CASSKRARGRTEAFF.

The V and J genes are TRBV7-6 and TRBJ2-7; 7 bases fit TRBD1. From germline, CDR1 is SGHVS and CDR2 FNYEAQ. This CDR3 contains 14 residues. With 0 bases clipped from V and 5 bases from J, the junction kept 4 bases outside the gene matches. The CDR3 sequence is CASSLAGGRDEQYF. The CDR3 coding sequence is TGTGCCAGCAGCTTAGCAGGGGGCCGAGACGAGCAGTACTTC.

The V call is TRBV18, the J call TRBJ1-5; D unresolved. Germline lookup yields CDR1 KGHSH and CDR2 LQKENI. The CDR3 extends over 12 amino acids. The ends were cut back, 6 bases at V and 5 bases at J, with 8 bases in the middle. DNA for the CDR3: TGTGCCAGCTCGTCGGAGGATCAGCCCCAGCATTTT. Translating gives CASSSEDQPQHF. Filled out from reference TRBV18 and TRBJ1-5, the complete variable domain reads NAGVMQNPRHLVRRRGQEARLRCSPMKGHSHVYWYRQLPEEGLKFMVYLQKENIIDESGMPKERFSAEFPKEGPSILRIQQVVRGDSAAYFCASSSEDQPQHFGDGTRLSIL.

The chain joins TRBV2 to TRBJ2-2, with 10 bases aligning to TRBD1. Trimming took 4 bases from V and 5 from J; bases not matched to a gene: 7. Germline V gene lookup returns CDR1 SNHLY and CDR2 FYNNEI. CDR3 size: 16 residues. For the CDR3, the DNA is TGTGCCAGCAGTGGACAGGGGGCTCGGGGAACCGGGGAGCTGTTTTTT. It yields the protein CASSGQGARGTGELFF.

V is TRBV2 and J is TRBJ1-5, with D perhaps matching TRBD1 (6 bases). The length of the CDR3 is 15 residues. Trimming took off 6 bases at V and 0 bases at J, with 12 bases between the two ends. Germline V gene lookup returns CDR1 SNHLY and CDR2 FYNNEI. For the CDR3, the DNA is TGTGCCAGCAGCCTCGGGGACACTAGCAATCAGCCCCAGCATTTT. It is translated as CASSLGDTSNQPQHF.

The chain links TRBV19 to TRBJ2-7; D unresolved. V was pared by 5 bases and J by 0 bases, with 8 bases between. This CDR3 has 13 amino acids. Germline lookup yields CDR1 LNHDA and CDR2 SQIVND (reference sequence). The CDR3 reads CASSLASSYEQYF. As DNA, the CDR3 is TGTGCCAGTAGTTTGGCGAGCTCCTACGAGCAGTACTTC.

The chain carries TRBV6-6 and TRBJ1-2; D gene unclear. V was cut by 6 bases and J by 4 bases, with 15 bases left in between. The CDR3 runs 14 residues. In germline, CDR1 is MNHNY, CDR2 SVGAGI (reference sequence). Here the CDR3 reads CASRPRMFGYGYTF. CDR3 coding DNA: TGTGCCAGCAGGCCAAGGATGTTCGGCTATGGCTACACCTTC.

The CDR3: CASRKRQGVEEETQYF. CDR3 nucleotide sequence: TGTGCCAGCAGGAAAAGACAGGGGGTAGAAGAAGAGACCCAGTACTTC. This chain uses TRBV6-6 with TRBJ2-5; 9 bases match TRBD1. With 6 bases clipped from V and 3 bases from J, the junction kept 11 bases outside the gene matches. This CDR3 region has 16 residues. CDR1 and CDR2 (germline): MNHNY, SVGAGI (reference sequence).

V gene TRBV14 combines with J gene TRBJ2-6; 7 bases agree with TRBD1. J gave up 0 bases and V 5 bases, and 13 bases lay outside the gene matches. This CDR3 spans 19 amino acids. The germline gives CDR1 SGHDN, CDR2 FVKESK. The CDR3 sequence is CASSARQGLSPSGANVLTF. The CDR3 coding sequence is TGTGCCAGCAGCGCCCGACAGGGTTTAAGTCCCTCTGGGGCCAACGTCCTGACTTTC. Full variable domain (remainder filled in from reference TRBV14 and TRBJ2-6): EAGVTQFPSHSVIEKGQTVTLRCDPISGHDNLYWYRRVMGKEIKFLLHFVKESKQDESGMPNNRFLAERTGGTYSTLKVQPAELEDSGVYFCASSARQGLSPSGANVLTFGAGSRLTVL.

The V and J genes are TRBV6-1 and TRBJ2-5; possible D gene TRBD1, 6 bases. The V gene's germline CDR1 is MNHNS and CDR2 SASEGT. The CDR3 totals 15 residues. The ends were cut back, 3 bases at V and 0 bases at J, with 11 bases in the middle. In DNA, the CDR3 is TGTGCCAGCAGTGATTTAAGGGACAACCAAGAGACCCAGTACTTC. Its protein is CASSDLRDNQETQYF.

This chain uses TRBV29-1 with TRBJ2-1, with TRBD1 as a possible D gene (6 bases). CDR3 length: 15 amino acids. CDR1 and CDR2 from the germline V gene are SQVTM and ANQGSEA. The ends were cut back, 3 bases at V and 1 base at J, with 13 bases in the middle. For the CDR3, the DNA is TGCAGCGTTGATCACAGGGTGATGTCCTACAATGAGCAGTTCTTC. This codes for CSVDHRVMSYNEQFF.

J is TRBJ2-7 and V is TRBV4-1; 7 bases align to TRBD2. Per the germline V gene, CDR1 is MGHRA and CDR2 is YSYEKL. The V gene end was trimmed by 0 bases and the J gene end by 1 base; junction bases not matched to a gene: 3. The CDR3 has 15 residues. The DNA for the CDR3 is TGCGCCAGCAGCCAAGAACCGGGACTATCCTACGAGCAGTACTTC. This translates into CASSQEPGLSYEQYF.

The chain carries TRBV10-3 and TRBJ2-3, with D maybe TRBD2 (5 bases). In germline, CDR1 is ENHRY, CDR2 SYGVKD. V was cut by 0 bases and J by 2 bases, with 9 bases left in between. This CDR3 has 15 residues. The CDR3 nucleotides are TGTGCCATCAGTGAGTCGAGCGGCTCCACAGATACGCAGTATTTT. Its protein product is CAISESSGSTDTQYF.

This clone showed up just once. This chain connects TRBV15 to TRBJ2-7, with D possibly being TRBD2 (5 bases). Trimming stripped 7 bases from V and 6 bases from J, with 16 bases between. The germline V gene encodes CDR1 LNHNV and CDR2 YYDKDF (reference sequence). The CDR3 runs to 13 residues. The CDR3 coding sequence is TGTGCCACCAACCTCAGAGAGGGAAGCGAGCAGTACTTC. It yields the protein CATNLREGSEQYF.

This chain links TRBV13 with TRBJ2-1; D ambiguous. The CDR3 totals 13 residues. Germline V gene lookup returns CDR1 PRHDT and CDR2 FYEKMQ (reference sequence). The V and J ends lost 4 bases and 6 bases respectively, with 10 bases between them. The CDR3 region is CASSSRASNEQFF. CDR3 sequence (DNA): TGTGCCAGCAGCTCTCGGGCCAGCAATGAGCAGTTCTTC.

The chain combines TRBV5-1 with TRBJ2-5; either TRBD1 or TRBD2 may fit D (5 bases each). CDR1 SGHRS and CDR2 YFSETQ come from the germline V gene. Trimming cost V 2 bases and J 2 bases, with 13 bases left between them. There are 15 residues in the CDR3. CDR3 amino acids: CASSFFGGEQETQYF. CDR3 nucleotides: TGCGCCAGCAGCTTTTTTGGGGGTGAACAAGAGACCCAGTACTTC.

This clone was picked up one time. The chain carries TRBV6-5 and TRBJ2-1; 9 positions agree with TRBD1. This CDR3 has 15 amino acids. The junction had 8 bases not matched to a gene; V was cut back by 6 bases and J by 5 bases. Germline V lookup: CDR1 MNHEY, CDR2 SVGAGI. The CDR3 loop is CASSPQGAEDNEQFF. DNA of the CDR3: TGTGCCAGCAGCCCACAGGGGGCTGAGGACAATGAGCAGTTCTTC.